The clone carrying this TCR beta chain was seen only a few times. Antigen unknown. cDNA synthesis used the whole RNA isolate, giving expressed TCRB sequences. Profiling relied on immunoSEQ multiplex PCR, and the TCRdb table lists in-frame clones only, not all of them. The profile shows about 650,000 clones, roughly 12% of them singletons. The sample comes from a study of beta chain features in type 1 diabetes. Study at large: Across all samples, around 98 million sorted cells were examined. Study-wide points: For Type 1 diabetes patients, all four CD4+ subsets carried TCRB CDR3s that were moderately but significantly shorter. Junctions at VDJ sites from type 1 diabetes patients had fewer insertions and more deletions. The naive, central memory and Treg TCRB repertoires showed an apparent similarity that was greater among patients than among healthy donors.

A CD45RO/CCR7/CD25/CD127/CD95/CD27 panel sorted naive, central memory, regulatory and stem cell-like memory CD4+ cells. This CDR3 spans 15 amino acids. CDR1 is SGHVS, CDR2 FQNEAQ, per germline. Trimming left V 1 base short and J 0 bases short, with 7 bases between. The sample taken for sequencing was naive CD4+ T cells from blood. This clonotype was obtained from a man aged 25-40 years with type 1 diabetes. The V and J genes are TRBV7-8 and TRBJ2-1, with no clear D. CDR3 sequence: CASSLDRGSYNEQFF. The CDR3 nucleotides are TGTGCCAGCAGCTTAGACAGAGGCTCCTACAATGAGCAGTTCTTC.